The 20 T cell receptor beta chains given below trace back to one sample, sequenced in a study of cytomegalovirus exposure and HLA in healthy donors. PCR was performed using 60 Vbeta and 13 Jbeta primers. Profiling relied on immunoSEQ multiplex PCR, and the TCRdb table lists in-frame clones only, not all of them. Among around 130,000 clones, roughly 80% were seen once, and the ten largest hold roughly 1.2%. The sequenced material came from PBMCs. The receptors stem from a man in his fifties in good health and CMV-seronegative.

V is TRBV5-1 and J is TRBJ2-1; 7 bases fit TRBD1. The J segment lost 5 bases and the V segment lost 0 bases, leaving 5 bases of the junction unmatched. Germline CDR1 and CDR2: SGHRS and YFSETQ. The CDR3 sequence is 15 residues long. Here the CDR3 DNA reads TGCGCCAGCAGCTTGGTGGGACAGTCAAACAATGAGCAGTTCTTC. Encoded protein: CASSLVGQSNNEQFF.

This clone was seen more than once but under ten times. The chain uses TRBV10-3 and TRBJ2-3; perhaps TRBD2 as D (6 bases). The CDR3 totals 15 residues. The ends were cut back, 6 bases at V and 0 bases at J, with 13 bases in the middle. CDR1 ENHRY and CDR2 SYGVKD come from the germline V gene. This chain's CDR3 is CAIRGGLISTDTQYF. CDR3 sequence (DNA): TGTGCCATCAGGGGGGGACTTATTAGCACAGATACGCAGTATTTT.

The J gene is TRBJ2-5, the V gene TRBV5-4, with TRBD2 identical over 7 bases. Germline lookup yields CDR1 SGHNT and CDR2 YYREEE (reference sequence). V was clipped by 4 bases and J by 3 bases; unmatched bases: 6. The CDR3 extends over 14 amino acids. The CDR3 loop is CASSLGLVEETQYF. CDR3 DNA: TGTGCCAGCAGCCTAGGACTAGTGGAAGAGACCCAGTACTTC.

The CDR3, as DNA: TGCGCCAGCAGCTTGGGACTCTCCACTGCGGCTTTCTTT. Protein product: CASSLGLSTAAFF. V and J are TRBV5-1 and TRBJ1-1; D is unclear. The CDR3 is 13 amino acids. V dropped 0 bases and J dropped 11 bases, with 14 bases sitting between them. CDR1 and CDR2 from the germline V gene are SGHRS and YFSETQ.

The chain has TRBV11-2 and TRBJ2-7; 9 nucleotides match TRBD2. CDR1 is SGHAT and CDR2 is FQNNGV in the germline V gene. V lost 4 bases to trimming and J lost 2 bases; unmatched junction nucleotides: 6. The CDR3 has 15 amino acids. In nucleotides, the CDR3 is TGTGCCAGCAGCTCAGTTAGCGGGAGAACCTACGAGCAGTACTTC. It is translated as CASSSVSGRTYEQYF.

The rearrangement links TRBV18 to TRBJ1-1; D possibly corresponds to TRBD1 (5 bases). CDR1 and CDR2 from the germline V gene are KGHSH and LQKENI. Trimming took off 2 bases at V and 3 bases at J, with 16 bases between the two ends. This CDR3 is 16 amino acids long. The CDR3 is CASSPRRTPRDTEAFF. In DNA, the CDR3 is TGTGCCAGCTCACCAAGAAGGACACCAAGGGACACTGAAGCTTTCTTT.

The CDR3 loop reads CASSLDLAGVKTQYF. The CDR3 DNA reads TGTGCCAGCAGCTTGGATCTAGCGGGAGTCAAGACCCAGTACTTC. The V gene is TRBV5-4, the J gene TRBJ2-5; 10 bases agree with TRBD2. The CDR3 consists of 15 residues. The ends lost 0 bases at V and 6 bases at J; junction bases unmatched: 5. Germline loops: CDR1 SGHNT, CDR2 YYREEE (reference sequence).

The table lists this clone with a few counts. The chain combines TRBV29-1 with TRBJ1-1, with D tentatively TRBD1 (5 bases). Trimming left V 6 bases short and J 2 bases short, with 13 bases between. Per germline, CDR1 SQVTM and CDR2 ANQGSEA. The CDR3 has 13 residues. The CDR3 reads CSVGGEPNTEAFF. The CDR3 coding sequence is TGCAGCGTGGGGGGGGAGCCCAACACTGAAGCTTTCTTT.

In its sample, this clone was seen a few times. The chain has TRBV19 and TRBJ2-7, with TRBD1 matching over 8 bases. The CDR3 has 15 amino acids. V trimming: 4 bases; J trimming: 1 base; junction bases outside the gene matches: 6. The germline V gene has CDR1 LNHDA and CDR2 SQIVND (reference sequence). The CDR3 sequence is CASSTGQVFSYEQYF. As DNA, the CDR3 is TGTGCCAGTAGTACGGGACAGGTCTTTTCCTACGAGCAGTACTTC.

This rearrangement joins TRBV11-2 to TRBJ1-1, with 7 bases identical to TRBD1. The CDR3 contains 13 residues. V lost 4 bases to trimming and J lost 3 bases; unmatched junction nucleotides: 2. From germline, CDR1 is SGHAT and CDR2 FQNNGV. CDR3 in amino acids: CASSSTGYTEAFF. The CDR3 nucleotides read TGTGCCAGCAGCTCGACAGGGTACACTGAAGCTTTCTTT.

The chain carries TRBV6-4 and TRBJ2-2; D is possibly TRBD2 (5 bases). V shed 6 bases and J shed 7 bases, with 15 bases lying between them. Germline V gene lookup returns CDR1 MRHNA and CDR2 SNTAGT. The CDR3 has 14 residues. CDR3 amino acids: CASRSETRFGELFF. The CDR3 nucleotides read TGTGCCAGCAGATCCGAAACTAGATTCGGGGAGCTGTTTTTT.

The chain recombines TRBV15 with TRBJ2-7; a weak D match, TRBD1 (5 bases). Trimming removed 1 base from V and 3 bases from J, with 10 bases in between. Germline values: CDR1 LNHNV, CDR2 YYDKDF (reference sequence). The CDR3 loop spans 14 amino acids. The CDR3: CATSRVTGSYEQYF. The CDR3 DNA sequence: TGTGCCACCAGCAGAGTAACAGGTAGCTACGAGCAGTACTTC.

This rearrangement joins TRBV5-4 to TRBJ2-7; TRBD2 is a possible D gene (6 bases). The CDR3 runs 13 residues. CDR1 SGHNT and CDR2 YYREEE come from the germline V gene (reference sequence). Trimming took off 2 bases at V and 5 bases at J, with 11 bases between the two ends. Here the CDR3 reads CASSLVGGNEQYF. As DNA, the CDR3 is TGTGCCAGCAGCTTAGTGGGAGGTAACGAGCAGTACTTC.

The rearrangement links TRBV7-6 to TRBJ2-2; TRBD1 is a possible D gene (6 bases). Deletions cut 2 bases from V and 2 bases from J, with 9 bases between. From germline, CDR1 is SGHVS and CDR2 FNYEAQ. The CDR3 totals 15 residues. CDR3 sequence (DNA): TGTGCCAGCAGCTTAATACAGGGAAACACCGGGGAGCTGTTTTTT. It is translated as CASSLIQGNTGELFF. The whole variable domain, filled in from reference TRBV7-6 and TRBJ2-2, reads GAGVSQSPRYKVTKRGQDVALRCDPISGHVSLYWYRQALGQGPEFLTYFNYEAQQDKSGLPNDRFSAERPEGSISTLTIQRTEQRDSAMYRCASSLIQGNTGELFFGEGSRLTVL.

DNA for the CDR3: TGTGCCAGCAGCCCGCGGGCTAGCGGAGAGGAGACCCAGTACTTC. Translation: CASSPRASGEETQYF. The chain uses TRBV7-2 and TRBJ2-5; the match to TRBD2 covers 7 bases. The V and J ends lost 5 bases and 5 bases, in that order; junction bases with no gene match: 11. This CDR3 is 15 amino acids long. Germline V gives CDR1 SGHTA, CDR2 FQGNSA.

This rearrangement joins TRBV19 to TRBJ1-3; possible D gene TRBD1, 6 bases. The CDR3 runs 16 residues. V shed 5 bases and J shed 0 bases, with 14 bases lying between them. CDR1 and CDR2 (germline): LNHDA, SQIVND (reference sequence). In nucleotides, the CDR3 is TGTGCCAGTAGTCGAACAGGGCCGAGCTCTGGAAACACCATATATTTT. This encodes CASSRTGPSSGNTIYF.

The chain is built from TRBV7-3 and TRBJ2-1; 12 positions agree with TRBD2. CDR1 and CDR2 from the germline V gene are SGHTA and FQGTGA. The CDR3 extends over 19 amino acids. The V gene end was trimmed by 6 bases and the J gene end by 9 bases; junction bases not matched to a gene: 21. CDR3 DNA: TGTGCCAGCAGAATAACTGGGACTAGCGGGTTACCGAGAGCGGGTGAGCAGTTCTTC. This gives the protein CASRITGTSGLPRAGEQFF.

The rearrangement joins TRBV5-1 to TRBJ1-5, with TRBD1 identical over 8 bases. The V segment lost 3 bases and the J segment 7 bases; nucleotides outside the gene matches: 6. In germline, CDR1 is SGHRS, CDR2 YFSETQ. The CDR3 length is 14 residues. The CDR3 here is CASSSGQGGQPQHF. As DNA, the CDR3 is TGCGCCAGCAGCTCCGGACAGGGCGGACAGCCCCAGCATTTT.

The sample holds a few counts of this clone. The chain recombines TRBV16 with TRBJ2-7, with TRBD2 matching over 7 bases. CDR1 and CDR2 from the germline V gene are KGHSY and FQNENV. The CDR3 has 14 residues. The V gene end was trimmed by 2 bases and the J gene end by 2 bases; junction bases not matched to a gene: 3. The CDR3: CASSQRGGPYEQYF. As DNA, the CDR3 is TGTGCCAGCAGCCAAAGGGGAGGGCCCTACGAGCAGTACTTC.

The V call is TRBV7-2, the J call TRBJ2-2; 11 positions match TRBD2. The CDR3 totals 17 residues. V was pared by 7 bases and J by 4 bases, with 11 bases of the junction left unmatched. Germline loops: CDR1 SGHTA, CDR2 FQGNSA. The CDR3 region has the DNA TGTGCCAGCATCACGGCCGGACTAGCGGGCGGCACCGGGGAGCTGTTTTTT. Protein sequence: CASITAGLAGGTGELFF.